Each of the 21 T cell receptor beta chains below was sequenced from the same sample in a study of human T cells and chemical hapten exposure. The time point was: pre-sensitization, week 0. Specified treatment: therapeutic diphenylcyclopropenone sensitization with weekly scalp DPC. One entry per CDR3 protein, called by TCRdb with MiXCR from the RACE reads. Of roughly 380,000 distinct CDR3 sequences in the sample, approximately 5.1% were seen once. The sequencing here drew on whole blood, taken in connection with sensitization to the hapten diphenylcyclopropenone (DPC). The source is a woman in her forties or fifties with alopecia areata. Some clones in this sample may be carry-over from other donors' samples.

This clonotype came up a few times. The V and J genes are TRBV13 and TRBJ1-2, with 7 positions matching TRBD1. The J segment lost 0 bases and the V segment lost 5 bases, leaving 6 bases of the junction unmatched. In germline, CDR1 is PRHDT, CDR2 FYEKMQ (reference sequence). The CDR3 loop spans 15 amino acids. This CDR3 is CASSTRQGANYGYTF. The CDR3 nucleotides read TGTGCCAGCAGCACAAGACAGGGTGCTAACTATGGCTACACCTTC. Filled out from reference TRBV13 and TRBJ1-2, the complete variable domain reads AAGVIQSPRHLIKEKRETATLKCYPIPRHDTVYWYQQGPGQDPQFLISFYEKMQSDKGSIPDRFSAQQFSDYHSELNMSSLELGDSALYFCASSTRQGANYGYTFGSGTRLTVV.

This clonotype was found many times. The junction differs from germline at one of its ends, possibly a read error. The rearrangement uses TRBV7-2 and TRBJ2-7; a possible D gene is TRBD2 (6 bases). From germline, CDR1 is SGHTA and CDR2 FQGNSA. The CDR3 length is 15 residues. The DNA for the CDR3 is TGTGCCAGCAGCTTAGTTCCCGGGGGATACTACGAGCCGTACTTC. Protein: CASSLVPGGYYEPYF. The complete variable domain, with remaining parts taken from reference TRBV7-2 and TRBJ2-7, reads GAGVSQSPSNKVTEKGKDVELRCDPISGHTALYWYRQSLGQGLEFLIYFQGNSAPDKSGLPSDRFSAERTGGSVSTLTIQRTQQEDSAVYLCASSLVPGGYYEPYFGPGTRLTVT.

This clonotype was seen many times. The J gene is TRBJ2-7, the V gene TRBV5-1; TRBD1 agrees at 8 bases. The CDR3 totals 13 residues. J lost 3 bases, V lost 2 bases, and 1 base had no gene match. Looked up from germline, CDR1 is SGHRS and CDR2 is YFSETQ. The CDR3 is CASSLQGDYEQYF. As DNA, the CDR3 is TGCGCCAGCAGCTTACAGGGGGACTACGAGCAGTACTTC.

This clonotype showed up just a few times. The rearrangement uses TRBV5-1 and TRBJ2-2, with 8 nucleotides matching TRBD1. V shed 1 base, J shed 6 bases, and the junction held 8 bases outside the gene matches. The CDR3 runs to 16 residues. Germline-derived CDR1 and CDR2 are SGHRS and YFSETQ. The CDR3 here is CASSLSGQGVSGELFF. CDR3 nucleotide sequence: TGCGCCAGCAGCTTGTCCGGACAGGGAGTATCCGGGGAGCTGTTTTTT. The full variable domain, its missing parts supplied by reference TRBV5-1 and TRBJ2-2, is KAGVTQTPRYLIKTRGQQVTLSCSPISGHRSVSWYQQTPGQGLQFLFEYFSETQRNKGNFPGRFSGRQFSNSRSEMNVSTLELGDSALYLCASSLSGQGVSGELFFGEGSRLTVL.

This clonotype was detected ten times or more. The CDR3 here is CASSDAGGLYEQYF. DNA of the CDR3: TGTGCCAGCAGTGATGCCGGGGGGCTCTACGAGCAGTACTTC. The chain links TRBV6-1 to TRBJ2-7, with D perhaps TRBD2 (7 bases). The V end lost 3 bases, the J end lost 3 bases, and 12 bases lay between the germline ends. This CDR3 region has 14 residues. Germline CDR1 reads MNHNS; CDR2 reads SASEGT.

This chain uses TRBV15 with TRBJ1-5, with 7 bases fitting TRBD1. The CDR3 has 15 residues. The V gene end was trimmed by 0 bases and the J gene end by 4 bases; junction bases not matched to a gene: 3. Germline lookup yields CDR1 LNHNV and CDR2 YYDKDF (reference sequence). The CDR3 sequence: CATSREGTENQPQHF. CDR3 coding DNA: TGTGCCACCAGCAGAGAGGGGACAGAAAATCAGCCCCAGCATTTT.

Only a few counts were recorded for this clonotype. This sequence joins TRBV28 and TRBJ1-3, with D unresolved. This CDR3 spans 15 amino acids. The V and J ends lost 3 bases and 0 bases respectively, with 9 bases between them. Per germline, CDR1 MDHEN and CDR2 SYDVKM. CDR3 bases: TGTGCCAGCAGTTTCTCACGTAGCTCTGGAAACACCATATATTTT. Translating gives CASSFSRSSGNTIYF.

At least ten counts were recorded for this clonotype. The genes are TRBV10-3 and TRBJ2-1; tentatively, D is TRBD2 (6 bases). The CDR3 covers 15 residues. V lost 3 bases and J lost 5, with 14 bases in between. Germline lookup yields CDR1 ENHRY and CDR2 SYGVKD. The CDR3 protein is CAISDSPSVDNEQFF. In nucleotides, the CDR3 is TGTGCCATCAGTGACTCTCCTAGCGTAGACAATGAGCAGTTCTTC.

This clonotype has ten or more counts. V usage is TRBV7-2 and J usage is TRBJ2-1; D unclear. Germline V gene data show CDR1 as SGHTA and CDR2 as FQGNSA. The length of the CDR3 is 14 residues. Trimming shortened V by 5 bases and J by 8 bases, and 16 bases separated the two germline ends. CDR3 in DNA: TGTGCCAGCAGCCCCGGGCTGGCTTGGGATGAGCAGTTCTTC. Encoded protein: CASSPGLAWDEQFF.

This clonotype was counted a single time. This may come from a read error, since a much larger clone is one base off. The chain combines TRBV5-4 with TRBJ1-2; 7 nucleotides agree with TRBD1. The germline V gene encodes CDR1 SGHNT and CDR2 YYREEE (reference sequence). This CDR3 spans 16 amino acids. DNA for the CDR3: TGTGCCAGCAGCTCGGGACAGCAGGACTCTAAATATGGCTACACCTTC. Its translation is CASSSGQQDSKYGYTF.

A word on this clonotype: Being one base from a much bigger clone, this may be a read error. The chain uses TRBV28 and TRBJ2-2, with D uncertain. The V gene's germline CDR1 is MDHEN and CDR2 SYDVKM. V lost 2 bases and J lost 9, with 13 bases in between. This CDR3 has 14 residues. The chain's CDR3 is CASSLEGHRRELFF. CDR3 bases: TGTGCCAGCAGTTTAGAAGGGCACCGCCGGGAGCTGTTTTTT.

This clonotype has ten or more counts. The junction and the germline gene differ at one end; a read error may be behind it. CDR3 DNA sequence: TGCGCCAGCAGCTTGGGGGGCCATGAGCAGTTCTTC. Translation: CASSLGGHEQFF. The chain combines TRBV12-3 or TRBV12-4 with TRBJ2-1; perhaps D is TRBD1 or TRBD2 (6 bases each). The CDR3 length is 12 residues.

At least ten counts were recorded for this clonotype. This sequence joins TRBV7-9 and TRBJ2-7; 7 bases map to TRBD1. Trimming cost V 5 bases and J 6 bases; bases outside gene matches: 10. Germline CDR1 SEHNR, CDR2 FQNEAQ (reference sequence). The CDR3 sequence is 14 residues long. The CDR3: CASSRPDRAGEQYF. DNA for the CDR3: TGTGCCAGCAGCCGACCCGACAGGGCCGGCGAGCAGTACTTC.

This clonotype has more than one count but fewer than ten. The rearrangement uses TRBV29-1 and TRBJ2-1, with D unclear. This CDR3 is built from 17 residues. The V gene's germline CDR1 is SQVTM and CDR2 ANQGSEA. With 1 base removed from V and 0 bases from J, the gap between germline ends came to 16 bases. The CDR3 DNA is TGCAGCGTTGAAGCCCAACTACAGAGCAACTCCTACAATGAGCAGTTCTTC. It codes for CSVEAQLQSNSYNEQFF.

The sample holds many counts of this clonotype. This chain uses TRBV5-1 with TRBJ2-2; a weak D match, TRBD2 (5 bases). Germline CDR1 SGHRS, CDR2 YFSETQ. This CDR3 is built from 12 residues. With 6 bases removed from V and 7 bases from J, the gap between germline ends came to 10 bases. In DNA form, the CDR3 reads TGCGCCAGCACTGAGGGAAGCGGGGAGCTGTTTTTT. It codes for CASTEGSGELFF.

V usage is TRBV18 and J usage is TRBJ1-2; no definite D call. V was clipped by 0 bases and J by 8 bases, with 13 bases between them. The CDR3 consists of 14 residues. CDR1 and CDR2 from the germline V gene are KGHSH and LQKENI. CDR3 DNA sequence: TGTGCCAGCTCACCACCCCCAATCAAGGAAGGCTACACCTTC. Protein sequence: CASSPPPIKEGYTF.

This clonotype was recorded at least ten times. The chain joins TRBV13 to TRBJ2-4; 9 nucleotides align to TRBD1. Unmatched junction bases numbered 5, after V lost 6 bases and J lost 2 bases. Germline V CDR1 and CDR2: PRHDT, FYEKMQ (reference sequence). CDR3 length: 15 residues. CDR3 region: CASSRTGESKNIQYF. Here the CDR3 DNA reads TGTGCCAGCAGTAGGACAGGGGAGTCCAAAAACATTCAGTACTTC.

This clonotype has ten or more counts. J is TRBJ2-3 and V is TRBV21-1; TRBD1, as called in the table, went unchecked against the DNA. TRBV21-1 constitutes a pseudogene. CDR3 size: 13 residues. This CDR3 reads CASRDRGSDTQYF. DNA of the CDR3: TGTGCCAGCCGGGACAGGGGATCAGATACGCAGTATTTT.

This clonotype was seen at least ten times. CDR3 protein: CASSFEDYTDTQYF. The CDR3 region has the DNA TGTGCCAGCAGTTTTGAGGACTATACAGATACGCAGTATTTT. The chain carries TRBV28 and TRBJ2-3; a possible D gene is TRBD2 (6 bases). This CDR3 is built from 14 residues. Trimming stripped 3 bases from V and 3 bases from J, with 10 bases between. Germline-derived CDR1 and CDR2 are MDHEN and SYDVKM. The full variable domain, with the rest looked up from reference TRBV28 and TRBJ2-3, is DVKVTQSSRYLVKRTGEKVFLECVQDMDHENMFWYRQDPGLGLRLIYFSYDVKMKEKGDIPEGYSVSREKKERFSLILESASTNQTSMYLCASSFEDYTDTQYFGPGTRLTVL.

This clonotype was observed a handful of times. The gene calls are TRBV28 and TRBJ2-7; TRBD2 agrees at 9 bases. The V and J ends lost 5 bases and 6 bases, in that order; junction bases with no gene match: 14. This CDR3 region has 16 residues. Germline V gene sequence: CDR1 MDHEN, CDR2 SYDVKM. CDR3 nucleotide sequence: TGTGCCAGCAGTCGGTCCGGGGCGGGAGGGCCCGGCGAGCAGTACTTC. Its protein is CASSRSGAGGPGEQYF.

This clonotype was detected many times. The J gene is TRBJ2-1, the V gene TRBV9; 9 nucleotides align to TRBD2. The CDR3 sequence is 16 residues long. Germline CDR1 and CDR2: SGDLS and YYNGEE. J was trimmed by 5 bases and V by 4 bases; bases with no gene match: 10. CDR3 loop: CASSPIWRGGDNEQFF. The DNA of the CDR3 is TGTGCCAGCAGCCCGATCTGGCGGGGGGGCGACAATGAGCAGTTCTTC.